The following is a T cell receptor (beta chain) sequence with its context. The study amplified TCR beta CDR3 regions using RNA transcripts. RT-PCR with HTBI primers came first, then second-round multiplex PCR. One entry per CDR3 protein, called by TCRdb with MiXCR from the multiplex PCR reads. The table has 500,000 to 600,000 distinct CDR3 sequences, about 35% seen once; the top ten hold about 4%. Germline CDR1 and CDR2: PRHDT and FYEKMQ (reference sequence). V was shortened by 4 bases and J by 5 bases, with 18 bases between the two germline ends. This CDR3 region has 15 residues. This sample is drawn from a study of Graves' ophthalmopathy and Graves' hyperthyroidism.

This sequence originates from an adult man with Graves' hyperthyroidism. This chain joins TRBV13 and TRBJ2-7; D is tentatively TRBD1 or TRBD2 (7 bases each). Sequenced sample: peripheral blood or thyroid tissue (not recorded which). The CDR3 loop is CASSSGGGGSNEQYF. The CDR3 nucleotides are TGTGCCAGCAGCTCAGGAGGGGGCGGGAGCAACGAGCAGTACTTC.